The rows below give T cell receptor beta chains drawn from one sample of a study of T cell responses to AZD1222 COVID-19 vaccine. Sequencing used immunoSEQ multiplex PCR; TCRdb keeps in-frame clones, though not all of them. The table shows fewer than 200,000 clones, with more than 80% occurring only once. This specimen was peripheral blood, taken on day 0 of AZD1222 vaccination. The source of these receptors is an adult in good health. Both conserved end residues are part of each CDR3.

v_call	j_call	cdr3_aa
TRBV4-1	TRBJ1-3	CASSRGQGASGNTIYF
TRBV7-9	TRBJ1-4	CASSLALGQEKLFF
TRBV6-5	TRBJ2-7	CASSPISLSYEQYF
TRBV5-1	TRBJ1-4	CASSLEGIGNEKLFF
TRBV5-1	TRBJ2-2	CASSPQGPNTGELFF
TRBV7-2	TRBJ1-1	CASSFLFDSEAFF
TRBV6-1	TRBJ2-5	CASSVSLGRWQETQYF
TRBV5-1	TRBJ1-2	CASSLSSTERTGHYGYTF
TRBV6-2/TRBV6-3	TRBJ1-1	CASSLRSTEAFF
TRBV24-1	TRBJ2-7	CATSEGGLAGEQYF
TRBV7-2	TRBJ1-3	CASSLGGGSGNTIYF
TRBV7-9	TRBJ1-2	CASSSDRAYGYTF
TRBV4-3	TRBJ2-2	CASSQDRRGVGELFF
TRBV5-4	TRBJ2-1	CASSLGGENEQFF
TRBV28	TRBJ1-2	CASSLKGYGYTF
TRBV19	TRBJ1-6	CASSTLGGNSPLHF
TRBV28	TRBJ2-5	CASSTGRGWWTQYF
TRBV10-3	TRBJ2-3	CATLSGTSGTDTQYF
TRBV5-1	TRBJ2-3	CASSRQWAETDTQYF
TRBV24-1	TRBJ1-5	CATRFQVGESQPQHF
TRBV28	TRBJ1-4	CASSGSSTNEKLFF
TRBV5-8	TRBJ2-7	CASSLAGGSYEQYF
TRBV4-3	TRBJ1-5	CASSQDVGQPQHF
TRBV6-6	TRBJ2-6	CASSPRTGGYGANVLTF
TRBV10-1	TRBJ1-5	CASSESGGRQHF
TRBV2	TRBJ2-1	CASKYANEQFF
TRBV18	TRBJ2-5	CASSPGQQETQYF
TRBV12-5	TRBJ1-1	CASGSGEGTEAFF
TRBV5-5	TRBJ1-2	CASSTGTGYGYTF
TRBV5-4	TRBJ1-2	CASSLKANYGYTF
TRBV27	TRBJ2-2	CASSFRGINTGELFF
TRBV5-5	TRBJ1-2	CASTALLGQGDYGYTF
TRBV6-2/TRBV6-3	TRBJ2-1	CASTPQRRSYNEQFF
TRBV9	TRBJ2-4	CASSALPTIAKNIQYF
TRBV4-3	TRBJ1-2	CASSQGAQGGYTF
TRBV7-8	TRBJ2-7	CASSRTRGYESYEQYF
TRBV4-2	TRBJ1-3	CASSQDRSTGTGNTIYF
TRBV15	TRBJ2-5	CATSSHRTGTVFQETQYF
TRBV5-4	TRBJ1-3	CASSLGGFSGNTIYF
TRBV7-9	TRBJ2-1	CASSPRTGPNEQFF
TRBV7-2	TRBJ2-1	CASSSTEFYNEQFF
TRBV19	TRBJ1-5	CASMGARSNQPQHF
TRBV28	TRBJ1-5	CASNQGRQPQHF
TRBV6-2/TRBV6-3	TRBJ1-3	CASSRTGFGNTIYF
TRBV5-6	TRBJ1-2	CASSLWDSNYGYTF
TRBV10-3	TRBJ2-7	CAISASGVQTPYEQYF